This paragraph reports one T cell receptor beta chain. Its antigen is not known. This record comes from a study of CD8 T cells in ankylosing spondylitis. The germline V and J ends were trimmed by 1 base and 0 bases, with 2 bases remaining between them. The germline V gene has CDR1 SQVTM and CDR2 ANQGSEA. The CDR3 length is 12 residues. Study outcomes and limitations: Characteristic, it appeared, of ankylosing spondylitis blood was a TCR beta motif of 7 or 8 highly homologous variants.

One entry per CDR3 protein results from TCRdb running MiXCR on the 5' RACE reads. This repertoire shows over 700,000 distinct CDR3 sequences, 15% to 20% found once; its top ten account for around 19%. This clonotype originated in a male donor with ankylosing spondylitis. Sequencing was performed on blood, either unsorted or a sorted T cell fraction (not recorded which). The chain uses TRBV29-1 and TRBJ2-3, with D unclear. The CDR3 reads CSVEGSTDTQYF. The CDR3 bases are TGCAGCGTTGAAGGCAGCACAGATACGCAGTATTTT.